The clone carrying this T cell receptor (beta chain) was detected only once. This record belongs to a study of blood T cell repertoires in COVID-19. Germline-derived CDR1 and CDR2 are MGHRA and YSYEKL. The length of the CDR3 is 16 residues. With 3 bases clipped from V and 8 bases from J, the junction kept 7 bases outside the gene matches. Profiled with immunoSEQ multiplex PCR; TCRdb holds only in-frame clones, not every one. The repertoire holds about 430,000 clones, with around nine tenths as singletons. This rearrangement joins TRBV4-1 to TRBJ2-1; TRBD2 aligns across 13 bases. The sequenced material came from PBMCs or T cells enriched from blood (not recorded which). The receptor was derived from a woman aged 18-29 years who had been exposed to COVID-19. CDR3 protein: CASSHPTSGRVDEQFF. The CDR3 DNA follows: TGCGCCAGCAGCCATCCCACTAGCGGGAGGGTGGATGAGCAGTTCTTC.